A single sample gave rise to the 13 T cell receptor beta chains below, sequenced in a study of shared clonotypes between healthy human individuals. The assay was immunoSEQ multiplex PCR, and TCRdb's table has in-frame clones only and misses some. The data contain over 800,000 clones, approximately 92% of them singletons. Selected positively for CCR7 and CD45RO-negative, naive CD8 cells excluded terminally differentiated effector memory CD45RA+ cells. Material for sequencing was naive CD8+ T cells sorted from blood. The receptors originated from a man aged 25-45 years in good health.

This chain uses TRBV9 with TRBJ2-3, with TRBD2 matching over 8 bases. Germline V gives CDR1 SGDLS, CDR2 YYNGEE. The CDR3 loop spans 17 amino acids. V shed 2 bases, J shed 6 bases, and the junction held 14 bases outside the gene matches. CDR3 amino acids: CASSVGPGLVFSDTQYF. For the CDR3, the DNA is TGTGCCAGCAGCGTGGGCCCGGGACTAGTTTTTTCCGATACGCAGTATTTT.

This chain connects TRBV27 to TRBJ2-7, with D tentatively TRBD2 (6 bases). V lost 0 bases, J lost 5 bases, and 11 bases lay in between. Germline loops: CDR1 MNHEY, CDR2 SMNVEV (reference sequence). The CDR3 has 14 amino acids. The CDR3 bases are TGTGCCAGCAGTTTATCGGCCTCTAGCGACGAGCAGTACTTC. It codes for CASSLSASSDEQYF.

V is TRBV4-3 and J is TRBJ2-7; perhaps TRBD2 as D (6 bases). CDR1 and CDR2 (germline): LGHNA, YSLEER. V was shortened by 2 bases and J by 0 bases, with 11 bases between the two germline ends. The CDR3 has 15 residues. The CDR3 loop is CASSQTTGSSYEQYF. CDR3 nucleotide sequence: TGCGCCAGCAGCCAAACTACCGGGAGCTCCTACGAGCAGTACTTC.

The chain carries TRBV9 and TRBJ2-1; 11 bases are shared with TRBD2. Germline CDR1 and CDR2: SGDLS and YYNGEE. V was pared by 3 bases and J by 9 bases, with 5 bases of the junction left unmatched. CDR3 length: 14 residues. For the CDR3, the DNA is TGTGCCAGCAGCGCGACTAGCGGGGTGAGTGAGCAGTTCTTC. Amino acid sequence: CASSATSGVSEQFF.

The chain has TRBV25-1 and TRBJ2-1; 7 nucleotides align to TRBD2. Germline V gene lookup returns CDR1 MGHDK and CDR2 SYGVNS. The CDR3 contains 11 residues. V lost 9 bases, J lost 15 bases, and 11 bases stayed unmatched. The CDR3 sequence is CASLGPGGRFF. In DNA, the CDR3 is TGTGCCAGTCTCGGACCGGGAGGAAGGTTCTTC.

The rearrangement uses TRBV28 and TRBJ2-6; the match to TRBD1 covers 9 bases. Germline assignment: CDR1 MDHEN and CDR2 SYDVKM. V trimming: 7 bases; J trimming: 0 bases; junction bases outside the gene matches: 10. This CDR3 contains 18 residues. CDR3 nucleotides: TGTGCCAGCACTAAACCGGGACAGGGTTACTCTGGGGCCAACGTCCTGACTTTC. Encoded protein: CASTKPGQGYSGANVLTF.

The genes are TRBV5-6 and TRBJ1-2; 8 nucleotides line up with TRBD1. V lost 0 bases and J lost 5; bases outside the gene matches: 6. The V gene's germline CDR1 is SGHDT and CDR2 YYEEEE. The CDR3 runs to 15 residues. CDR3 amino acids: CASSLGSGQEYGYTF. CDR3 nucleotide sequence: TGTGCCAGCAGCTTGGGATCGGGACAGGAGTATGGCTACACCTTC.

V is TRBV15 and J is TRBJ2-1, with 7 bases identical to TRBD2. CDR3 length: 16 amino acids. Germline loops: CDR1 LNHNV, CDR2 YYDKDF (reference sequence). V was pared by 0 bases and J by 0 bases, with 2 bases of the junction left unmatched. The CDR3 region is CATSRDPSGSYNEQFF. The CDR3 DNA is TGTGCCACCAGCAGAGATCCTAGCGGCTCCTACAATGAGCAGTTCTTC. Looking up the rest from reference TRBV15 and TRBJ2-1 gives the full variable domain: DAMVIQNPRYQVTQFGKPVTLSCSQTLNHNVMYWYQQKSSQAPKLLFHYYDKDFNNEADTPDNFQSRRPNTSFCFLDIRSPGLGDTAMYLCATSRDPSGSYNEQFFGPGTRLTVL.

CDR3 coding DNA: TGTGCCAGCAGTGAGGATGTCTACGAGCAGTACTTC. Amino acids: CASSEDVYEQYF. The rearrangement joins TRBV6-1 to TRBJ2-7, with no clear D. V was shortened by 3 bases and J by 3 bases, with 6 bases between the two germline ends. The germline V gene encodes CDR1 MNHNS and CDR2 SASEGT. The CDR3 contains 12 residues.

This chain joins TRBV27 and TRBJ2-3; TRBD1 matches at 7 bases. The V segment lost 4 bases and the J segment 1 base; nucleotides outside the gene matches: 5. There are 15 residues in the CDR3. Germline CDR1 and CDR2: MNHEY and SMNVEV (reference sequence). The CDR3 here is CASSSGTVGTDTQYF. CDR3 nucleotides: TGTGCCAGCAGTTCCGGGACAGTTGGCACAGATACGCAGTATTTT.

In this sample, this clone turned up a few times. This sample also contains other DNA sequences that code for the same CDR3. The V and J genes are TRBV7-9 and TRBJ2-7, with D uncertain. This CDR3 region has 12 residues. V lost 4 bases and J 4 bases, leaving 8 bases between the germline ends. Per the germline V gene, CDR1 is SEHNR and CDR2 is FQNEAQ (reference sequence). The CDR3 sequence is CASSSESYEQYF. CDR3 nucleotides: TGTGCCAGCAGCTCAGAGAGTTACGAGCAGTACTTC.

The rearrangement links TRBV27 to TRBJ2-7; TRBD2 matches 8 bases. CDR1 is MNHEY, CDR2 SMNVEV, per germline (reference sequence). The CDR3 is 16 residues long. J lost 0 bases, V lost 2 bases, and 6 bases had no gene match. CDR3 DNA sequence: TGTGCCAGCAGTTTACGCCCGGGAGGGCCCTCCTACGAGCAGTACTTC. Translated: CASSLRPGGPSYEQYF.

The chain carries TRBV15 and TRBJ2-2; 7 bases agree with TRBD1. This CDR3 is 18 amino acids long. With 1 base clipped from V and 0 bases from J, the junction kept 8 bases outside the gene matches. Germline lookup yields CDR1 LNHNV and CDR2 YYDKDF (reference sequence). DNA of the CDR3: TGTGCCACCAGCAGAGTTTTCAACAGGGGAGCGAACACCGGGGAGCTGTTTTTT. Translation gives CATSRVFNRGANTGELFF.